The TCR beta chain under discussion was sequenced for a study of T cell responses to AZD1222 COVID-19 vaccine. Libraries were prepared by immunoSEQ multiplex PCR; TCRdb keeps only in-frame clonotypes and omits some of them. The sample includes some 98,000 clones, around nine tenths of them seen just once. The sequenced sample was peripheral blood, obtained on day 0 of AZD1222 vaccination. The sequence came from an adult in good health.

CDR3 sequence (DNA): TGTGCCAGCAGCCCCGTGGGCGGGGGCGATGACACAGATACGCAGTATTTT. Protein product: CASSPVGGGDDTDTQYF. This chain connects TRBV7-9 to TRBJ2-3, with D possibly being TRBD2 (7 bases). This CDR3 has 17 residues. V was cut by 5 bases and J by 2 bases, with 20 bases left in between. CDR1 is SEHNR, CDR2 FQNEAQ, per germline (reference sequence).